The sequence of this TCR beta chain was determined in a study of blood T cell repertoires in COVID-19. About the research overall: PBMCs, B-cell-depleted T cells, or T cells provided the cDNA or gDNA that made up the material.

Trimming took 8 bases from V and 2 from J; bases not matched to a gene: 9. The V gene's germline CDR1 is LGHDT and CDR2 YNNKEL (reference sequence). CDR3 size: 14 residues. Study processing details: Amplifying reference gene primers gave estimates of nucleated cell counts. The data were produced by immunoSEQ multiplex PCR, yet TCRdb's version contains in-frame clones alone and is incomplete. That table supplies the V and J calls and clone size; D and trimming were determined from the DNA. This table has 200,000 to 250,000 clones, roughly 90% appearing once. The gene calls are TRBV3-1 (or the pseudogene TRBV3-2) and TRBJ2-7; 7 bases agree with TRBD2. The source material was peripheral blood. This clonotype was sampled from a man in his sixties who had recovered from COVID-19. CDR3 loop: CASRLGGGTYEQYF. CDR3 nucleotide sequence: TGTGCCAGCCGATTGGGGGGGGGAACCTACGAGCAGTACTTC.